A selection of T cell receptor beta chains follows, all from one sample in a study of tumor-infiltrating lymphocytes in primary liver carcinoma. TCRdb reanalysed the multiplex PCR reads using MiXCR and keeps one entry per CDR3 protein. Seen here are some 180,000 distinct CDR3 sequences, around four fifths observed once, and the top ten hold around a sixth. The source material was tumor tissue from primary liver carcinoma. Source of these receptors: a man between 35 and 55 years old with primary liver carcinoma and hepatitis B virus infection. Both conserved end residues are trimmed from each CDR3.

J gene: TRBJ1-5; V gene: TRBV12-3/TRBV12-4; CDR3 protein: AGSRSRDTYHQPQH
J gene: TRBJ1-5; V gene: TRBV11-2; CDR3 protein: ASSLVRVTGSNQLQH
J gene: TRBJ2-7; V gene: TRBV6-5; CDR3 protein: ASSAGTVHYEQY
J gene: TRBJ2-7; V gene: TRBV11-2; CDR3 protein: ASSLAPSGGGSEHY
J gene: TRBJ2-3; V gene: TRBV30; CDR3 protein: ASGRRNTDTQY
J gene: TRBJ2-5; V gene: TRBV14; CDR3 protein: ASSQCLSGGLRPY
J gene: TRBJ2-3; V gene: TRBV4-2; CDR3 protein: ARSQDSGLAVYRISTDTQY
J gene: TRBJ2-7; V gene: TRBV6-1; CDR3 protein: TSSTGTGPYEQC
J gene: TRBJ1-2; V gene: TRBV12-3/TRBV12-4; CDR3 protein: ASILRGTGGYT
J gene: TRBJ2-7; V gene: TRBV11-2; CDR3 protein: DSSLWGYRDEQY
J gene: TRBJ2-5; V gene: TRBV13; CDR3 protein: ANSPRPWTPETQY
J gene: TRBJ2-3; V gene: TRBV5-1; CDR3 protein: ASNLGGFPDTQY
J gene: TRBJ2-2; V gene: TRBV6-1; CDR3 protein: TTERGFTGELF
J gene: TRBJ1-1; V gene: TRBV4-2; CDR3 protein: ASSQDHGNTETF
J gene: TRBJ2-2; V gene: TRBV29-1; CDR3 protein: SAGTSAANSGELF
J gene: TRBJ2-2; V gene: TRBV4-3; CDR3 protein: ASSQLTTAGELP
J gene: TRBJ2-7; V gene: TRBV5-6; CDR3 protein: ASIFPGLAYEQY
J gene: TRBJ2-2; V gene: TRBV29-1; CDR3 protein: SVEGGGEHRELF
J gene: TRBJ1-6; V gene: TRBV4-1; CDR3 protein: TSSQDRGQDRNSPLH
J gene: TRBJ1-3; V gene: TRBV12-3/TRBV12-4; CDR3 protein: TSSFQRNTIY
J gene: TRBJ2-6; V gene: TRBV6-5; CDR3 protein: ASSYSPTAGAKVMT
J gene: TRBJ2-7; V gene: TRBV30; CDR3 protein: VWSVIRAGGYYGEQY
J gene: TRBJ2-1; V gene: TRBV5-1; CDR3 protein: ASGRVAVAYNEQF
J gene: TRBJ2-2; V gene: TRBV29-1; CDR3 protein: SALGPGPTGELF
J gene: TRBJ1-1; V gene: TRBV6-2/TRBV6-3; CDR3 protein: ANGSPLHTEAF
J gene: TRBJ2-1; V gene: TRBV29-1; CDR3 protein: SVTGDRAYNEQF
J gene: TRBJ2-5; V gene: TRBV5-6; CDR3 protein: ASSLLAGGREIQY
J gene: TRBJ2-2; V gene: TRBV11-1; CDR3 protein: ASSYTGPFPWELF
J gene: TRBJ2-7; V gene: TRBV11-2; CDR3 protein: ASSLRWIGENEPY
J gene: TRBJ1-2; V gene: TRBV29-1; CDR3 protein: SVSGQEAGNYGYT
J gene: TRBJ2-3; V gene: TRBV4-3; CDR3 protein: ASCQRGLAGGPITDTQY
J gene: TRBJ1-4; V gene: TRBV12-3/TRBV12-4; CDR3 protein: ASSLSEVSEKLF
J gene: TRBJ2-5; V gene: TRBV5-6; CDR3 protein: ASEWRDQETQH